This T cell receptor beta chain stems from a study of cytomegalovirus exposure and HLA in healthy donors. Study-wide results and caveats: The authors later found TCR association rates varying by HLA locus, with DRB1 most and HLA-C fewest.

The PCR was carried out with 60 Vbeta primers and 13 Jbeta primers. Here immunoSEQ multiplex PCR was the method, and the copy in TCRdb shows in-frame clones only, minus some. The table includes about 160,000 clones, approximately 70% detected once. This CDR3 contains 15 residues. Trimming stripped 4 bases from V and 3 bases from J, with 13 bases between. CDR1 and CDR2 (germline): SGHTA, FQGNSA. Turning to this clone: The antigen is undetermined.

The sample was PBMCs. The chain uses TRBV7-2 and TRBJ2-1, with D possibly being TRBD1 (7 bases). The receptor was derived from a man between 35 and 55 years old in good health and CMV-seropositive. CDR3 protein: CASSSGGRYYNEQFF. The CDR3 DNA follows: TGTGCCAGCAGCTCAGGGGGGCGGTACTACAATGAGCAGTTCTTC.